This T cell receptor beta chain comes out of a study of cytomegalovirus exposure and HLA in healthy donors. Study conclusions and caveats: Reported performance of the classifier showed diagnosis of cytomegalovirus status with high specificity and sensitivity. V- and J-gene trimming in TCR beta was tied to a missense DCLRE1C variant by an analysis performed later.

Worth noting for this clone: Its target is unknown.

PCR amplification relied on 60 Vbeta primers (plus 13 Jbeta primers). Using immunoSEQ multiplex PCR, the repertoire was profiled, and TCRdb retains in-frame clones only, with some absent. Among 170,000 or so clones listed, around 84% were seen once. Input material: PBMCs. The sequence was collected from a young man in good health and CMV-seronegative.

The CDR3 region is CAIRGRDTEAFF. In nucleotides, the CDR3 is TGTGCCATCAGGGGCAGGGACACTGAAGCTTTCTTT. This rearrangement joins TRBV10-3 to TRBJ1-1; maybe TRBD1 (5 bases). The CDR3 is 12 amino acids. The germline CDR1 and CDR2 sequences are ENHRY and SYGVKD. The V end lost 6 bases, the J end lost 3 bases, and 8 bases lay between the germline ends.